These T cell receptor beta chains were read from a single sample in a study of cytomegalovirus exposure and HLA in healthy donors. Clones were read by immunoSEQ multiplex PCR, and TCRdb kept only the in-frame ones, dropping some. There are 120,000 to 150,000 clones in the sample; about 70% occur only once, and under 4.5% lies in the top ten. Input material: PBMCs. The receptors originated from a man younger than 30 in good health and CMV-seronegative. The CDR3 runs from the conserved cysteine through the conserved F or W. The D gene is left open where the match is weak. Some rows have no size entry. The others give once, few or many, or a class for an expanded clone.

v_call	d_call	clone_size	j_call	cdr3_aa	cdr3_nt
TRBV7-2	-	-	TRBJ2-3	CASSLFSVGDTQYF	TGTGCCAGCAGCTTATTTAGCGTAGGAGATACGCAGTATTTT
TRBV18	-	-	TRBJ2-5	CASSPYFAVAREQETQYF	TGTGCCAGCTCACCATACTTCGCGGTTGCGAGGGAGCAAGAGACCCAGTACTTC
TRBV5-1	TRBD1	-	TRBJ1-2	CASSLRQGDGYTF	TGCGCCAGCAGCCTACGACAGGGTGATGGCTACACCTTC
TRBV5-1	TRBD1	few	TRBJ1-1	CASSLVGGGTEAFF	TGCGCCAGCAGCTTGGTAGGGGGCGGCACTGAAGCTTTCTTT
TRBV28	-	-	TRBJ1-3	CASSQIMYGNTIYF	TGTGCCAGCAGCCAGATCATGTATGGAAACACCATATATTTT
TRBV27	TRBD2	few	TRBJ2-1	CASSFSAGVLLNEQFF	TGTGCCAGCAGTTTCTCCGCGGGGGTCCTGTTGAATGAGCAGTTCTTC
TRBV5-1	TRBD1	-	TRBJ2-3	CASSSGQGTTDTQYF	TGCGCCAGCAGCTCCGGACAGGGCACCACAGATACGCAGTATTTT
TRBV10-2	-	-	TRBJ1-5	CASSDRAYQPQHF	TGCGCCAGCAGTGACAGGGCATATCAGCCCCAGCATTTT
TRBV27	-	-	TRBJ1-2	CASSRTGNYGYTF	TGTGCCAGCAGCCGCACAGGGAACTATGGCTACACCTTC
TRBV28	-	-	TRBJ2-7	CASSSPTGSEQYF	TGTGCCAGCAGTTCCCCGACAGGATCCGAGCAGTACTTC
TRBV5-1	TRBD2	-	TRBJ2-7	CASSLSTGRRGRRSEQYF	TGCGCCAGCAGCTTGTCGACAGGTCGTCGCGGGAGGAGATCCGAGCAGTACTTC
TRBV27	-	few	TRBJ2-7	CASRALENYEQYF	TGTGCCAGCCGCGCTCTGGAGAACTACGAGCAGTACTTC
TRBV27	-	-	TRBJ1-2	CASGQQGFGYTF	TGTGCCAGCGGCCAACAGGGCTTTGGCTACACCTTC
TRBV27	TRBD2	-	TRBJ2-1	CASRAGGSYNEQFF	TGTGCCAGCCGTGCGGGAGGGTCCTACAATGAGCAGTTCTTC
TRBV27	TRBD1	-	TRBJ2-3	CASSFPTGQGSDTQYF	TGTGCCAGCAGTTTTCCCACGGGACAGGGTTCAGATACGCAGTATTTT
TRBV11-2	-	once	TRBJ2-7	CASSLDGGGYEQYF	TGTGCCAGCAGCTTAGATGGGGGCGGGTACGAGCAGTACTTC
TRBV2	-	-	TRBJ2-7	CASSEMVTTGEQYF	TGTGCCAGCAGTGAAATGGTCACTACGGGTGAGCAGTACTTC
TRBV7-3	TRBD1	-	TRBJ1-1	CASSPTGGEGTEAFF	TGTGCCAGCAGCCCGACAGGGGGCGAAGGAACTGAAGCTTTCTTT
TRBV10-3	-	once	TRBJ2-2	CAISDRGTRGAGELFF	TGTGCCATCAGTGACAGGGGGACTAGAGGGGCCGGGGAGCTGTTTTTT
TRBV5-1	TRBD1	-	TRBJ1-4	CASSLLSLRTGASPTNEKLFF	TGCGCCAGCAGCTTGTTGTCTCTTCGGACAGGAGCCTCACCAACTAATGAAAAACTGTTTTTT
TRBV6-5	TRBD1	-	TRBJ1-2	CASSSAGQAYGYTF	TGTGCCAGCAGTTCCGCGGGACAGGCCTATGGCTACACCTTC
TRBV29-1	-	-	TRBJ2-7	CSGTTGLGGEQYF	TGCAGCGGTACGACAGGGTTGGGGGGCGAGCAGTACTTC
TRBV28	-	-	TRBJ2-4	CASNQRQDLAKNIQYF	TGTGCCAGCAACCAACGGCAGGATCTAGCCAAAAACATTCAGTACTTC
TRBV2	-	-	TRBJ1-1	CASSEVRGGRAEAFF	TGTGCCAGCAGTGAAGTGCGGGGGGGGCGAGCTGAAGCTTTCTTT
TRBV11-2	-	-	TRBJ2-5	CASSSQGPPQETQYF	TGTGCCAGCAGCTCCCAGGGGCCGCCTCAAGAGACCCAGTACTTC
TRBV6-1	-	few	TRBJ2-5	CASSESRARRETQYF	TGTGCCAGCAGTGAATCCAGGGCCCGCAGGGAGACCCAGTACTTC
TRBV29-1	TRBD2	-	TRBJ2-1	CSVVWRESYNEQFF	TGCAGCGTTGTCTGGCGGGAGTCCTACAATGAGCAGTTCTTC
TRBV5-4	-	-	TRBJ2-3	CASSPTAGAPADTQYF	TGTGCCAGCAGCCCTACGGCGGGGGCCCCTGCAGATACGCAGTATTTT
TRBV7-9	-	few	TRBJ1-1	CASSKDSMNTEAFF	TGTGCCAGCAGCAAAGACAGCATGAACACTGAAGCTTTCTTT
TRBV5-1	-	-	TRBJ1-4	CASSLAFGRTTNEKLFF	TGCGCCAGCAGCTTGGCCTTTGGCCGAACAACTAATGAAAAACTGTTTTTT